These 29 T cell receptor beta chains came from one sample sequenced in a study of T-cell memory formation after mild COVID-19. TCRdb ran MiXCR on the 5' RACE reads and lists one entry per CDR3 protein. The repertoire has a few hundred thousand distinct CDR3 sequences, over 13% of them found once; the top ten carry around a fifth. Sequencing used PBMCs or a T cell subset sorted from them (not recorded which). The receptors shown here come from a man younger than 35 who had mild COVID-19 (a few samples of this study predate the infection). Cell type and time point are not known.

This clonotype appeared a few times. The J gene is TRBJ1-6, the V gene TRBV6-4; D is uncertain. Per the germline V gene, CDR1 is MRHNA and CDR2 is SNTAGT. The germline V and J ends were trimmed by 0 bases and 10 bases, with 13 bases remaining between them. The CDR3 spans 15 residues. The CDR3 DNA sequence: TGTGCCAGCAGTGACTCCACAGACTATAGGTCACCCCTCCACTTT. Amino acids: CASSDSTDYRSPLHF.

The chain employs TRBV7-6 and TRBJ2-2; D not certain. The V gene's germline CDR1 is SGHVS and CDR2 FNYEAQ. V lost 6 bases to trimming and J lost 6 bases, with 8 bases between them. CDR3 size: 12 residues. CDR3 DNA: TGTGCCAGCAGGCGGCTAGCCGGGGAGCTGTTTTTT. The encoded protein is CASRRLAGELFF.

The chain uses TRBV7-9 and TRBJ2-1; D not certain. This CDR3 region has 12 residues. Germline CDR1 is SEHNR and CDR2 is FQNEAQ (reference sequence). Trimming removed 3 bases at V and 7 bases at J, with 7 bases between. The CDR3 DNA is TGTGCCAGCAGCTTCTTGAGAAATGAGCAGTTCTTC. Translation gives CASSFLRNEQFF.

This clonotype appeared many times. The V call is TRBV5-1, the J call TRBJ2-3; 11 bases map to TRBD1. CDR3 length: 15 residues. The ends lost 4 bases at V and 3 bases at J; junction bases unmatched: 4. Looked up from germline, CDR1 is SGHRS and CDR2 is YFSETQ. This chain's CDR3 is CASSPGTGGTDTQYF. DNA of the CDR3: TGCGCCAGCAGCCCCGGGACAGGGGGGACAGATACGCAGTATTTT.

This clonotype was counted ten times or more. The genes are TRBV4-1 and TRBJ2-4, with D unresolved. V was cut by 3 bases and J by 2 bases, with 11 bases left in between. This CDR3 is 15 amino acids long. Germline V gene data show CDR1 as MGHRA and CDR2 as YSYEKL. The CDR3 bases are TGCGCCAGCAGCCAGCCCGAGTCCACCAAAAACATTCAGTACTTC. Its translation is CASSQPESTKNIQYF.

This clonotype was counted between two and nine times. The chain recombines TRBV5-1 with TRBJ2-5, with D maybe TRBD1 (6 bases). V was pared by 6 bases and J by 2 bases, with 26 bases between. Germline assignment: CDR1 SGHRS and CDR2 YFSETQ. This CDR3 contains 18 residues. CDR3 sequence (DNA): TGCGCCAGCAAGTCCAGGGGCCCGCGGGCTGGGCGGCAAGAGACCCAGTACTTC. Translating gives CASKSRGPRAGRQETQYF.

The V and J genes are TRBV4-1 and TRBJ1-1; no firm D call. Germline lookup yields CDR1 MGHRA and CDR2 YSYEKL. The V gene lost 1 base and the J gene lost 10 bases, with 10 bases spanning the gap. The CDR3 is 12 residues long. The DNA of the CDR3 is TGCGCCAGCAGCCAAGGAGGGCTTGGAGCTTTCTTT. Protein sequence: CASSQGGLGAFF.

This clonotype came up a few times. This chain uses TRBV7-9 with TRBJ2-3, with D tentatively TRBD1 or TRBD2 (5 bases each). V dropped 6 bases and J dropped 2 bases, with 15 bases sitting between them. In germline, CDR1 is SEHNR, CDR2 FQNEAQ (reference sequence). The CDR3 loop spans 15 amino acids. CDR3 in amino acids: CASSLPGPYTDTQYF. CDR3 in DNA: TGTGCCAGCAGTCTCCCGGGACCATACACAGATACGCAGTATTTT.

The rearrangement uses TRBV4-1 and TRBJ2-1, with 7 bases fitting TRBD1. Germline loops: CDR1 MGHRA, CDR2 YSYEKL. V lost 5 bases, J lost 7 bases, and 5 bases stayed unmatched. The CDR3 is 13 residues long. This CDR3 is CASSTRGLNEQFF. CDR3 coding DNA: TGCGCCAGCAGCACTAGGGGGCTGAATGAGCAGTTCTTC.

V gene TRBV6-2 or TRBV6-3 combines with J gene TRBJ2-7, with 8 bases matching TRBD2. CDR3 length: 15 residues. Germline loops: CDR1 MNHEY, CDR2 SVGEGT. V lost 4 bases and J lost 5; bases outside the gene matches: 10. In nucleotides, the CDR3 is TGTGCCAGCAGTTCCCATCAGCGGGGGATCCACGAGCAGTACTTC. The encoded protein is CASSSHQRGIHEQYF.

The CDR3 bases are TGTGCCAGCAGCCGAGAAGGGGCAGGGAATGAAAAACTGTTTTTT. It translates to CASSREGAGNEKLFF. The genes are TRBV2 and TRBJ1-4; D may be TRBD1 (5 bases). V was pared by 6 bases and J by 5 bases, with 16 bases between. Per germline, CDR1 SNHLY and CDR2 FYNNEI. The CDR3 runs to 15 residues. Full variable domain (outside the CDR3, taken from reference TRBV2 and TRBJ1-4): EPEVTQTPSHQVTQMGQEVILRCVPISNHLYFYWYRQILGQKVEFLVSFYNNEISEKSEIFDDQFSVERPDGSNFTLKIRSTKLEDSAMYFCASSREGAGNEKLFFGSGTQLSVL.

The genes are TRBV5-8 and TRBJ2-1; 7 bases agree with TRBD1. Per the germline V gene, CDR1 is SGHTS and CDR2 is YDEGEE. The ends lost 2 bases at V and 14 bases at J; junction bases unmatched: 4. The CDR3 spans 11 residues. Here the CDR3 reads CASSLQGLEFF. In nucleotides, the CDR3 is TGTGCCAGCAGCTTACAGGGGTTAGAGTTCTTC.

The J gene is TRBJ2-1, the V gene TRBV29-1, with TRBD2 matching over 9 bases. This CDR3 is built from 13 residues. J lost 10 bases, V lost 5 bases, and 9 bases had no gene match. Germline V gene lookup returns CDR1 SQVTM and CDR2 ANQGSEA. CDR3 DNA: TGCAGCGTTTATGGCGGGGGGGCAGGGGAGCAGTTCTTC. It encodes CSVYGGGAGEQFF.

The genes are TRBV10-1 and TRBJ2-3, with D perhaps assigned TRBD1 or TRBD2 (5 bases each). Germline loops: CDR1 WNHNN, CDR2 SYGVQD (reference sequence). The ends were cut back, 0 bases at V and 3 bases at J, with 19 bases in the middle. There are 18 residues in the CDR3. The CDR3: CASSESTGWGRGTDTQYF. CDR3 DNA: TGCGCCAGCAGTGAGTCGACGGGTTGGGGCCGGGGAACAGATACGCAGTATTTT.

This clonotype turned up a few times. The chain carries TRBV20-1 and TRBJ1-2; no definite D call. V shed 2 bases and J shed 8 bases, with 12 bases lying between them. This CDR3 is built from 12 residues. The germline CDR1 and CDR2 sequences are DFQATT and SNEGSKA (reference sequence). The chain's CDR3 is CSARFGGEGYTF. The CDR3, as DNA: TGCAGTGCTAGATTTGGCGGGGAGGGCTACACCTTC.

This clonotype was found many times. The chain combines TRBV12-3 or TRBV12-4 with TRBJ2-1, with 8 nucleotides matching TRBD2. After removal of 7 bases from V and 12 bases from J, the junction contained 11 bases not matched to a gene. The CDR3 has 13 residues. The CDR3 loop reads CASTLLGAGGQFF. The CDR3 DNA reads TGTGCCAGCACCCTCCTGGGGGCGGGGGGGCAGTTCTTC.

The V and J genes are TRBV20-1 and TRBJ1-2; 7 positions match TRBD1. CDR3 length: 15 residues. Looked up from germline, CDR1 is DFQATT and CDR2 is SNEGSKA (reference sequence). V lost 3 bases, J lost 7 bases, and 14 bases stayed unmatched. In nucleotides, the CDR3 is TGCAGTGCTAGTTTGGTTCACGAGGGGGCCTCTGGCTACACCTTC. Amino acids: CSASLVHEGASGYTF.

This clonotype was found a few times. This rearrangement joins TRBV9 to TRBJ2-3; 9 nucleotides match TRBD2. V lost 1 base to trimming and J lost 0 bases; unmatched junction nucleotides: 9. This CDR3 is 18 amino acids long. CDR1 and CDR2 (germline): SGDLS, YYNGEE. In DNA form, the CDR3 reads TGTGCCAGCAGCGTAAGTAGCGGGGGAGCCGCTAGCACAGATACGCAGTATTTT. It specifies CASSVSSGGAASTDTQYF.

There are a few counts of this clonotype. The gene calls are TRBV7-2 and TRBJ1-4, with D possibly TRBD1 on 6 matching bases. V lost 5 bases and J 8 bases, leaving 15 bases between the germline ends. Germline-derived CDR1 and CDR2 are SGHTA and FQGNSA. The CDR3 has 14 residues. CDR3 amino acids: CASSHGQQGEKLFF. The CDR3 region has the DNA TGTGCCAGCAGCCACGGCCAGCAGGGGGAAAAACTGTTTTTT.

This chain's CDR3 is CSAPRGWGDTQYF. CDR3 bases: TGCAGTGCTCCGCGGGGGTGGGGGGATACGCAGTATTTT. The chain carries TRBV20-1 and TRBJ2-3, with TRBD2 matching 7 bases. The trim removed 5 bases at V and 6 bases at J, leaving 8 bases unmatched. Germline CDR1 reads DFQATT; CDR2 reads SNEGSKA (reference sequence). This CDR3 contains 13 residues.

This clonotype was seen more than once but under ten times. The V call is TRBV25-1, the J call TRBJ1-6; D perhaps matches TRBD1 (5 bases). The CDR3 contains 13 residues. The ends were cut back, 2 bases at V and 8 bases at J, with 7 bases in the middle. Germline V gene sequence: CDR1 MGHDK, CDR2 SYGVNS. The CDR3 region is CASSETGHSPLHF. The CDR3 DNA reads TGTGCCAGCAGTGAAACAGGACATTCACCCCTCCACTTT.

In this sample, this clonotype turned up a few times. The genes are TRBV7-2 and TRBJ2-3, with D tentatively TRBD1 (5 bases). Trimming took off 2 bases at V and 0 bases at J, with 12 bases between the two ends. The CDR3 contains 16 residues. Germline values: CDR1 SGHTA, CDR2 FQGNSA. In DNA, the CDR3 is TGTGCCAGCAGCTTACAGGGTACAGTCAGCACAGATACGCAGTATTTT. As protein: CASSLQGTVSTDTQYF.

This clonotype has more than one count but fewer than ten. The V call is TRBV6-5, the J call TRBJ1-6, with D possibly being TRBD1 (5 bases). Germline V lookup: CDR1 MNHEY, CDR2 SVGAGI. Trimming shortened V by 4 bases and J by 7 bases, and 14 bases separated the two germline ends. This CDR3 is built from 15 residues. The CDR3 loop reads CASSSPGVGNSPLHF. CDR3 bases: TGTGCCAGCAGTTCCCCGGGGGTAGGGAATTCACCCCTCCACTTT.

V is TRBV20-1 and J is TRBJ1-1; D may be TRBD1 (5 bases). Germline V gene lookup returns CDR1 DFQATT and CDR2 SNEGSKA (reference sequence). The CDR3 has 13 amino acids. The V end was cut by 0 bases, the J end by 3 bases, with 8 bases between. The CDR3 DNA sequence: TGCAGTGCTAGAGATGGGGCTGACACTGAAGCTTTCTTT. Translation gives CSARDGADTEAFF.

This chain links TRBV7-6 with TRBJ2-1; D perhaps matches TRBD2 (6 bases). This CDR3 is built from 15 residues. Germline loops: CDR1 SGHVS, CDR2 FNYEAQ. V shed 4 bases and J shed 9 bases, with 19 bases lying between them. DNA of the CDR3: TGTGCCAGCAGCTCCCCGCTCGGGACTGTCAGTGAGCAGTTCTTC. Translation: CASSSPLGTVSEQFF. Full variable domain (outside the CDR3, taken from reference TRBV7-6 and TRBJ2-1): GAGVSQSPRYKVTKRGQDVALRCDPISGHVSLYWYRQALGQGPEFLTYFNYEAQQDKSGLPNDRFSAERPEGSISTLTIQRTEQRDSAMYRCASSSPLGTVSEQFFGPGTRLTVL.

The rearrangement uses TRBV6-2 or TRBV6-3 and TRBJ2-7; D is undetermined. CDR1 and CDR2 (germline): MNHEY, SVGEGT. This CDR3 comprises 13 residues. Trimming removed 7 bases from V and 4 bases from J, with 14 bases in between. This CDR3 is CASKPNLGYEQYV. DNA of the CDR3: TGTGCCAGCAAGCCCAATCTGGGGTACGAGCAGTACGTC.

In its sample, this clonotype was seen many times. V is TRBV4-3 and J is TRBJ2-3; D unclear. The CDR3 covers 14 residues. Germline-derived CDR1 and CDR2 are LGHNA and YSLEER. Between the trimmed V and J ends, which lost 3 bases and 0 bases, there was a span of 7 bases. The CDR3 region has the DNA TGCGCCAGCAGCCAGGACCTTAGCACAGATACGCAGTATTTT. This sequence encodes CASSQDLSTDTQYF.

The chain combines TRBV7-9 with TRBJ1-1, with 8 bases that match TRBD1. V lost 4 bases to trimming and J lost 11 bases; unmatched junction nucleotides: 9. Germline CDR1 reads SEHNR; CDR2 reads FQNEAQ (reference sequence). The CDR3 spans 13 residues. The CDR3 here is CASSSRQGRRAFF. The CDR3 DNA sequence: TGTGCCAGCAGCTCCAGACAGGGGCGCCGGGCTTTCTTT.

This clonotype turned up a few times. The chain joins TRBV18 to TRBJ2-5; 8 bases agree with TRBD1. Per germline, CDR1 KGHSH and CDR2 LQKENI. This CDR3 spans 13 amino acids. The CDR3 sequence: CSGRTGPGETQYF. The CDR3 nucleotides read TGTTCGGGCCGGACAGGGCCAGGAGAGACCCAGTACTTC.